One sample yielded the 8 T cell receptor beta chains listed below, sequenced in a study of blood T cell repertoires in COVID-19. Clones were sequenced by immunoSEQ multiplex PCR, and TCRdb holds only the in-frame ones, with some missing. Of approximately 97,000 clones in the sample, 91% were seen once. The source material was peripheral blood. The receptors were sampled from a man aged 18 to 29 with acute or convalescent COVID-19.

V gene TRBV5-1 combines with J gene TRBJ1-5; weak D call: TRBD1 (6 bases). This CDR3 contains 14 residues. Germline V gene lookup returns CDR1 SGHRS and CDR2 YFSETQ. V lost 6 bases and J lost 2, with 12 bases in between. Here the CDR3 reads CASNRDMGNQPQHF. As DNA, the CDR3 is TGCGCCAGCAATAGGGACATGGGCAATCAGCCCCAGCATTTT.

The CDR3 loop reads CASSLEGQGLTGELFF. CDR3 sequence (DNA): TGCGCCAGCAGCTTGGAGGGACAGGGATTGACCGGGGAGCTGTTTTTT. The rearrangement links TRBV5-1 to TRBJ2-2; 9 bases are shared with TRBD1. Germline V gene sequence: CDR1 SGHRS, CDR2 YFSETQ. The CDR3 has 16 residues. The J segment lost 5 bases and the V segment lost 0 bases, leaving 5 bases of the junction unmatched.

CDR3 residues: CASRLGENYGYTF. In DNA, the CDR3 is TGTGCCAGCAGATTAGGGGAGAACTATGGCTACACCTTC. The chain is built from TRBV28 and TRBJ1-2; weak D call: TRBD1 (5 bases). The CDR3 extends over 13 amino acids. V lost 6 bases and J 2 bases, leaving 10 bases between the germline ends. Germline CDR1 is MDHEN and CDR2 is SYDVKM.

This clone was picked up one time. The genes are TRBV6-5 and TRBJ1-1; D uncertain. Germline V CDR1 and CDR2: MNHEY, SVGAGI. The CDR3 extends over 11 amino acids. Trimming took off 2 bases at V and 7 bases at J, with 5 bases between the two ends. The CDR3 DNA follows: TGTGCCAGCAGTTACAGCGGTGAAGCTTTCTTT. Protein: CASSYSGEAFF.

The rearrangement uses TRBV6-1 and TRBJ1-5, with D possibly being TRBD1 (6 bases). Germline CDR1 is MNHNS and CDR2 is SASEGT. Trimming took 2 bases from V and 3 from J, leaving 17 bases between them. CDR3 size: 17 residues. CDR3 region: CASSEPTVDRHNQPQHF. The CDR3 DNA reads as TGTGCCAGCAGTGAACCTACGGTAGACAGGCACAATCAGCCCCAGCATTTT.

This clone showed up just a few times. The chain is built from TRBV7-9 and TRBJ1-2; 9 bases fit TRBD1. Unmatched junction bases numbered 4, after V lost 5 bases and J lost 3 bases. The germline V gene has CDR1 SEHNR and CDR2 FQNEAQ (reference sequence). This CDR3 comprises 14 residues. The CDR3 DNA follows: TGTGCCAGCAGCCAAGACAGGGGGGACTATGGCTACACCTTC. This codes for CASSQDRGDYGYTF.

The rearrangement joins TRBV9 to TRBJ1-3; D is possibly TRBD1 (5 bases). V dropped 4 bases and J dropped 4 bases, with 21 bases sitting between them. Germline V CDR1 and CDR2: SGDLS, YYNGEE. This CDR3 is built from 17 residues. CDR3 protein: CASSPPAGHTLGNTIYF. The CDR3 DNA is TGTGCCAGCAGCCCCCCGGCGGGGCATACGCTCGGAAACACCATATATTTT. Using reference TRBV9 and TRBJ1-3 for the parts outside the CDR3, the full variable domain is DSGVTQTPKHLITATGQRVTLRCSPRSGDLSVYWYQQSLDQGLQFLIQYYNGEERAKGNILERFSAQQFPDLHSELNLSSLELGDSALYFCASSPPAGHTLGNTIYFGEGSWLTVV.

The chain couples TRBV18 to TRBJ1-2, with 10 nucleotides matching TRBD1. The germline V gene encodes CDR1 KGHSH and CDR2 LQKENI. The CDR3 extends over 17 amino acids. The junction had 9 bases not matched to a gene; V was cut back by 1 base and J by 4 bases. The CDR3, as DNA: TGTGCCAGCTCACCACAAGTGGGACAGGGGTCTAGCTATGGCTACACCTTC. It translates to CASSPQVGQGSSYGYTF.